These 2 T cell receptor beta chains came from one sample sequenced in a study of control samples from healthy donors and cancer patients. This table comes from immunoSEQ multiplex PCR, and its TCRdb copy is limited to in-frame clones, with some not included. The repertoire consists of about 78,000 clones, with 85% to 90% occurring once and the leading ten covering roughly 7.2%. Material: blood. These receptors all come from a woman in her sixties in good health.

This chain connects TRBV18 to TRBJ1-3; D gene ambiguous. Deletions cut 3 bases from V and 0 bases from J, with 15 bases between. CDR1 is KGHSH, CDR2 LQKENI, per germline. The CDR3 length is 17 residues. CDR3 region: CASSPFLEATSGNTIYF. CDR3 coding DNA: TGTGCCAGCTCACCTTTCTTAGAGGCCACCTCTGGAAACACCATATATTTT.

The chain employs TRBV6-6 and TRBJ1-2, with a weak D call TRBD1 (6 bases). The V and J ends lost 2 bases and 4 bases respectively, with 14 bases between them. The V gene's germline CDR1 is MNHNY and CDR2 SVGAGI (reference sequence). The CDR3 has 15 amino acids. Here the CDR3 reads CASSYPGQPPYGYTF. CDR3 bases: TGTGCCAGCAGTTACCCAGGACAGCCACCCTATGGCTACACCTTC.